These 16 T cell receptor beta chains share one sample of origin, sequenced in a study of T cell repertoires in cytomegalovirus infection. No antigen has been assigned to these receptors. TCRdb passed the reads through MiXCR, listing each CDR3 protein once. This table holds some 920,000 distinct CDR3 sequences, roughly a third found once. The specimen comprised cultured CD8+ T cells from PBMCs, sampled from culture after CMV antigen stimulation. The receptors were gathered from a human donor in good health (CMV status not recorded). Some clones in this sample may be carry-over from other donors' samples.

The V and J genes are TRBV4-3 and TRBJ1-6; D remains unclear. Trimming left V 5 bases short and J 6 bases short, with 14 bases between. CDR1 and CDR2 (germline): LGHNA, YSLEER. This CDR3 contains 15 residues. The CDR3 protein is CASSESGQSNSPLHF. The CDR3, as DNA: TGCGCCAGCAGCGAATCCGGGCAGAGTAATTCACCCCTCCACTTT.

This clonotype was counted ten times or more. V usage is TRBV7-9 and J usage is TRBJ1-1; D ambiguous. V was cut by 1 base and J by 8 bases, with 5 bases left in between. This CDR3 comprises 11 residues. The V gene's germline CDR1 is SEHNR and CDR2 FQNEAQ (reference sequence). CDR3: CASSLVAEAFF. The CDR3, as DNA: TGTGCCAGCAGCTTAGTGGCCGAAGCTTTCTTT. Supplemented by reference TRBV7-9 and TRBJ1-1, the full variable domain reads DTGVSQNPRHKITKRGQNVTFRCDPISEHNRLYWYRQTLGQGPEFLTYFQNEAQLEKSRLLSDRFSAERPKGSFSTLEIQRTEQGDSAMYLCASSLVAEAFFGQGTRLTVV.

CDR3: CASSLARGGRTDTQYF. CDR3 DNA: TGTGCCAGCAGTTTAGCGCGGGGTGGACGCACAGATACGCAGTATTTT. This chain connects TRBV12-3 or TRBV12-4 to TRBJ2-3; D possibly corresponds to TRBD2 (6 bases). V was shortened by 0 bases and J by 1 base, with 11 bases between the two germline ends. The CDR3 contains 16 residues.

The V and J genes are TRBV10-3 and TRBJ1-1; D call uncertain. Germline CDR1 ENHRY, CDR2 SYGVKD. The ends were cut back, 4 bases at V and 1 base at J, with 10 bases in the middle. The CDR3 length is 14 residues. CDR3 sequence: CAISGGGENTEAFF. The CDR3 DNA is TGTGCCATCAGTGGGGGTGGGGAGAACACTGAAGCTTTCTTT.

V usage is TRBV2 and J usage is TRBJ1-5; D ambiguous. Trimming pared 3 bases from V and 4 bases from J, leaving 7 bases between. Germline CDR1 reads SNHLY; CDR2 reads FYNNEI. The CDR3 extends over 13 amino acids. CDR3 DNA: TGTGCCAGCAGTGACCCCCAGAATCAGCCCCAGCATTTT. Amino acid sequence: CASSDPQNQPQHF.

The V and J genes are TRBV4-1 and TRBJ2-7; D is tentatively TRBD1 or TRBD2 (5 bases each). The CDR3 spans 15 residues. Germline V gives CDR1 MGHRA, CDR2 YSYEKL. V shed 1 base and J shed 3 bases, with 13 bases lying between them. In nucleotides, the CDR3 is TGCGCCAGCAGCCAAGTCGCAGGGAGCGTCTACGAGCAGTACTTC. Translation: CASSQVAGSVYEQYF.

A remark on this clonotype: The junction differs from germline at one of its ends, possibly a read error. This chain joins TRBV19 and TRBJ2-7; perhaps TRBD1 as D (5 bases). The V gene's germline CDR1 is LNHDA and CDR2 SQIVND (reference sequence). This CDR3 is built from 14 residues. The CDR3 reads CASTHDSLSYEHYF. The DNA of the CDR3 is TGTGCCAGTACCCACGACAGCCTTTCTTACGAGCATTACTTC. Full variable domain (rest looked up from reference TRBV19 and TRBJ2-7): DGGITQSPKYLFRKEGQNVTLSCEQNLNHDAMYWYRQDPGQGLRLIYYSQIVNDFQKGDIAEGYSVSREKKESFPLTVTSAQKNPTAFYLCASTHDSLSYEHYFGPGTRLTVT.

The rearrangement joins TRBV6-1 to TRBJ2-5; D is possibly TRBD1 or TRBD2 (5 bases each). The V gene lost 7 bases and the J gene lost 5 bases, with 23 bases spanning the gap. Germline CDR1 and CDR2: MNHNS and SASEGT. This CDR3 is built from 16 residues. For the CDR3, the DNA is TGTGCCAGCACAGCCTTGGGGCAGGGAGTGTGGGAGACCCAGTACTTC. Translating it yields CASTALGQGVWETQYF.

Ten or more counts support this clonotype. This chain connects TRBV7-2 to TRBJ2-7; TRBD1 agrees at 11 bases. The CDR3 is 15 amino acids. With V trimmed by 1 base and J by 5 bases, 4 bases remained unmatched. Looked up from germline, CDR1 is SGHTA and CDR2 is FQGNSA. The CDR3 region has the DNA TGTGCCAGCAGCTTAGGGACAGGGGGCTTGAACGAGCAGTACGTC. Translation: CASSLGTGGLNEQYV.

This clonotype was observed a few times. The chain joins TRBV6-1 to TRBJ1-5; TRBD1 might be the D (6 bases). This CDR3 is built from 11 residues. The V end was cut by 7 bases, the J end by 13 bases, with 14 bases between. Germline values: CDR1 MNHNS, CDR2 SASEGT. DNA of the CDR3: TGTGCCAGCACCTCCCCAGGGGCGCAGCATTTT. It is translated as CASTSPGAQHF.

This clonotype came up a few times. This sequence joins TRBV6-1 and TRBJ1-3, with a tentative D call TRBD1 (6 bases). CDR1 and CDR2 from the germline V gene are MNHNS and SASEGT. This CDR3 spans 15 amino acids. Trimming shortened V by 8 bases and J by 0 bases, and 14 bases separated the two germline ends. CDR3 sequence: CASDADRSSGNTIYF. The CDR3 nucleotides read TGTGCCAGCGATGCGGACAGAAGCTCTGGAAACACCATATATTTT.

The table lists this clonotype with many counts. The chain combines TRBV12-5 with TRBJ1-2; 7 bases line up with TRBD1. Germline V gene data show CDR1 as LGHNT and CDR2 as FRNRAP. Trimming removed 7 bases from V and 2 bases from J; junction bases left unmatched: 7. The CDR3 length is 14 residues. CDR3: CASALNRGNYGYTF. CDR3 bases: TGTGCTAGTGCCCTGAACAGGGGCAACTATGGCTACACCTTC.

V is TRBV12-3 or TRBV12-4 and J is TRBJ1-2; the D gene is possibly TRBD1 (5 bases). V was pared by 3 bases and J by 4 bases, with 12 bases between. CDR3 size: 14 residues. In DNA form, the CDR3 reads TGTGCCAGCAGTTTCGCAGGGATTCCCTATGGCTACACCTTC. Amino acids: CASSFAGIPYGYTF.

In this sample, this clonotype turned up a few times. This sequence joins TRBV2 and TRBJ2-1; 8 bases agree with TRBD2. The ends lost 7 bases at V and 2 bases at J; junction bases unmatched: 1. CDR3 length equals 13 residues. Germline CDR1 reads SNHLY; CDR2 reads FYNNEI. CDR3 loop: CASKLAAYNEQFF. CDR3 sequence (DNA): TGTGCCAGCAAACTAGCGGCCTACAATGAGCAGTTCTTC.

J is TRBJ1-1 and V is TRBV4-3, with D possibly being TRBD1 (6 bases). The ends were cut back, 8 bases at V and 6 bases at J, with 19 bases in the middle. The CDR3 length is 14 residues. Germline V gene sequence: CDR1 LGHNA, CDR2 YSLEER. CDR3 coding DNA: TGCGCCAGCCAGGGAGACAGGTTTATTTCTGAAGCTTTCTTT. Its translation is CASQGDRFISEAFF.

There are a few counts of this clonotype. V is TRBV28 and J is TRBJ2-2, with TRBD1 matching over 9 bases. V lost 3 bases and J lost 5; bases outside the gene matches: 4. This CDR3 region has 15 residues. Germline CDR1 reads MDHEN; CDR2 reads SYDVKM. DNA for the CDR3: TGTGCCAGCAGTTTTACCGGGACAGGGACCGGGGAGCTGTTTTTT. It encodes CASSFTGTGTGELFF. Together with reference TRBV28 and TRBJ2-2, the CDR3 gives the full variable domain: DVKVTQSSRYLVKRTGEKVFLECVQDMDHENMFWYRQDPGLGLRLIYFSYDVKMKEKGDIPEGYSVSREKKERFSLILESASTNQTSMYLCASSFTGTGTGELFFGEGSRLTVL.